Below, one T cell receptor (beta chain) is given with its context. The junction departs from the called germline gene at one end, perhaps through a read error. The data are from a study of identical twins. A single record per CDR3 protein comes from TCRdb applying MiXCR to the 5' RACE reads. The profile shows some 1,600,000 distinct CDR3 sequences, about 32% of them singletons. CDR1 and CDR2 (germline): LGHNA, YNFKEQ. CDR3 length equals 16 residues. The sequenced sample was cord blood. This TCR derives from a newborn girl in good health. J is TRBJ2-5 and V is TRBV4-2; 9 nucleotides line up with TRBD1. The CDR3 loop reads CASSQLRGTGQETHYF. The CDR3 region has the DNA TGTGCCAGCAGCCAACTCAGAGGGACAGGGCAAGAGACCCACTACTTC.